This T cell receptor (beta chain) was identified during a study of T cell clonotyping in hematopoietic cell transplantation. The wider study: Recipients' pretransplant samples followed cytoreduction.

Time point meaning: recipient sample about 28 days before transplant, after cytoreduction. TCRdb keeps only in-frame clones here, not all; method: immunoSEQ multiplex PCR. The repertoire holds roughly 27,000 clones, with roughly 88% as singletons. Overall study findings and caveats: Pathologically expanded recipient clonotypes increased progressively from day 30 to day 180 as diversity fell.

V lost 1 base, J lost 3 bases, and 15 bases lay in between. CDR1 is SEHNR, CDR2 FQNEAQ, per germline (reference sequence). The CDR3 spans 16 residues. Worth noting for this clone: Antigen: not known.

The receptor's source is a woman aged 55-69 years with acute myeloid leukemia. Some clones in this sample may be carry-over from other donors' samples. J is TRBJ1-1 and V is TRBV7-9, with D possibly matching TRBD1 (6 bases). Here the sequenced sample was peripheral blood mononuclear cells, taken before stem cell transplant. The CDR3 here is CASSLGSAGEDTEAFF. DNA for the CDR3: TGTGCCAGCAGCTTAGGCTCGGCAGGGGAAGACACTGAAGCTTTCTTT.